This T cell receptor beta chain comes out of a study of radiation and T cells in renal cell carcinoma. Across the study: Nephrectomy followed 15 Gy stereotactic body radiation by 4 weeks.

Time point noted: blood 2 weeks post-SBRT. Treatment here: 15 Gy SBRT to primary tumor, nephrectomy 4 weeks later. The tumor was a clear cell renal cell carcinoma. Sequencing was performed with immunoSEQ multiplex PCR; in TCRdb, only in-frame clones are kept and a portion is missing. The table includes some 72,000 clones, around 76% detected once. This clonotype originated in a man between 60 and 75 years old with renal cell carcinoma. Sequencing was performed on blood, taken from a patient whose treatment included radiotherapy and nephrectomy.

In nucleotides, the CDR3 is TGCGCCAGCAGTGTTATAGGGTTAGGACAGGACAATCAGCCCCAGCATTTT. Translated: CASSVIGLGQDNQPQHF. This chain uses TRBV10-2 with TRBJ1-5, with 7 bases matching TRBD1. This CDR3 contains 17 residues. Germline V CDR1 and CDR2: WSHSY, SAAADI. Trimming at V came to 4 bases and at J to 3 bases, leaving 12 bases not matched to a gene.